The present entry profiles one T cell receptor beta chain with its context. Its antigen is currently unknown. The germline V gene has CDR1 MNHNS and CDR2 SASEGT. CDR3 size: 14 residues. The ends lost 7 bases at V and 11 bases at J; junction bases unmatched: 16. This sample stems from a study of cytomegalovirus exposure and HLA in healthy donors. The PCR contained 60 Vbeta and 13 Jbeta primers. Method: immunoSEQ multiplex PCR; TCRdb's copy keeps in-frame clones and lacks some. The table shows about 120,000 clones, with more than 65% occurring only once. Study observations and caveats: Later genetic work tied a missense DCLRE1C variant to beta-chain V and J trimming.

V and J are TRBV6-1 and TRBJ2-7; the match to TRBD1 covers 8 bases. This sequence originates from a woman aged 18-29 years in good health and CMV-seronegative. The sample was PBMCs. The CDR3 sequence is CASTGIGQGSDEYF. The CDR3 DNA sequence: TGTGCCAGCACCGGGATTGGACAGGGAAGTGATGAGTACTTC.